This T cell receptor beta chain was found in a study of shared clonotypes between healthy human individuals (TCRdb year 2020). Background for the entire study: The cohort included a few men and two women between 18 and 49 years of age. Per donor, three plates each were used for CD4 naive and CD4 memory, two for CD8 naive, and one for CD8 memory. To estimate repertoire size and how much clonotypes are shared between individuals, the study performed deep sequencing of blood TCR repertoires from roughly five healthy adults. Libraries were prepared and TCR repertoires were sequenced by different laboratories using diverse techniques, in order to increase sequencing depth and limit assay-specific biases. Per donor, leukapheresis produced somewhere between about 0.85 and 8.9 billion PBMCs.

The cysteine opens and the phenylalanine closes a CDR3 of 12 amino acids. Here the CDR3 DNA is all that survives: 36 bases in frame from base 1. Trimming leaves V shorter by 3 bases and J shorter by 10 bases, with the junction holding 6 bases beyond the gene matches. Based on the germline V gene, the CDR1 and CDR2 sequences are SGDLS and YYNGEE. About this clone: Its antigen is still unknown. Base quality data are lacking; no much larger clone is found one base away.

Using the deep immunoSEQ assay, multiplex PCR amplified TCR CDR3 regions from genomic DNA. Genomic DNA extracted from each cell subset was distributed evenly over all wells of several immunoSEQ 96-well plates, and each plate served as one replicate. For sorted subsets, each replicate PCR was loaded with around 220 ng genomic DNA, equivalent to approximately 33,000 T cell genomes. Purified libraries were quantified with a Qubit 3.0 fluorometer, sized on a Bioanalyzer 2100, and re-quantified with the KAPA Library Quantification kit. Each immunoSEQ 96-well plate was sequenced on its own single-read 150-cycle Illumina NextSeq 550 flow cell. The original methods were these. Because the immunoSEQ output held only junctional sequences and lacked quality scores, the filtering could not match the filtering applied to full-length reads. Sequences were annotated with PyIR, a Python wrapper for IgBLAST v1.9, and V/J genes and CDR3 were assigned using IMGT germline references. Reads with weak V/J assignments (E-value above 1e-6), missing CDR3, stop codons, out-of-frame junctions, or ambiguous translated residues were removed. A V3J clonotype was defined by an identical inferred V gene, J gene, and CDR3 amino acid sequence. To compute the percentage overlap between repertoires, the number of shared unique clonotypes was divided by the size of the smaller repertoire. Three approaches were used to assess repertoire richness: RTK rarefaction, the Chao1 estimator, and Recon v2.1 estimates of unobserved clonotypes. Generation probabilities were computed with OLGA for all TCRbeta clonotypes obtained by the gDNA method from a handful of donors. TCRdb took this table from immuneACCESS and kept in-frame rearrangements with V and J called. Such tables lack part of the clones; where checked against another copy, unresolved V genes explain under half of the gap, and the rest is unexplained. V and J calls and clone size are as listed in that table; D and trimming were resolved from the DNA. Across this sample there are a few million clones, with approximately 95% seen only once. Of the sample, about 0.39% is held by the ten largest clones.

The donors were healthy, HIV-negative adults who had no recently reported acute infections or vaccinations. Only Caucasian adults living in Nashville, Tennessee, USA were represented among the donors. Magnetic negative selection was used to enrich CD4+ T cells, after which naive cells were positively selected on CD45RA and the negative fraction became the memory subset. After blood collection by leukapheresis, PBMCs were isolated using Ficoll-Histopaque density gradient centrifugation and then cryopreserved in the vapor phase of liquid nitrogen. Purity and quantity of every magnetically sorted T cell population were checked by analytical flow cytometry. Genomic DNA was isolated from each sorted fraction and quantified by UV absorbance on a Nanodrop 2000c. Here is what the overall study found, with its caveats: Because the study included only a small number of donors, the genetic and exposure-history diversity represented was limited. Clonotypes shared by all four sorted-subset donors showed higher generation probabilities than non-shared clonotypes. Based on pairwise subsampling, the degree of clonotype sharing among donors was expected to be affected by sequencing depth. Across a few donors, about 4.5% of naive CD4, roughly 3.5% of naive CD8, about 2.3% of memory CD4, and 0.4% of memory CD8 clonotypes were shared. Incomplete sequencing was indicated by rarefaction of sorted-subset datasets, despite the large sequencing depth. Sampling was restricted to blood, and TCR repertoires in tissues likely differ from the TCR repertoires found in blood. Estimated clonotype richness was generally larger for naive than for memory subsets.

The clonotype originates from a young man in good health. Some clones in this sample may be carry-over from other donors' samples. The sequenced sample consisted of naive CD4+ T cells from PBMCs. The cell subset or site label corresponds to: CD45RA+ positively selected. The chain is made from TRBV9 and TRBJ1-1, with 7 bases matching TRBD1. The CDR3 reads as follows: CASSGDSSVAFF. The DNA is as follows: TGTGCCAGCAGCGGGGACAGCTCCGTAGCTTTCTTT.